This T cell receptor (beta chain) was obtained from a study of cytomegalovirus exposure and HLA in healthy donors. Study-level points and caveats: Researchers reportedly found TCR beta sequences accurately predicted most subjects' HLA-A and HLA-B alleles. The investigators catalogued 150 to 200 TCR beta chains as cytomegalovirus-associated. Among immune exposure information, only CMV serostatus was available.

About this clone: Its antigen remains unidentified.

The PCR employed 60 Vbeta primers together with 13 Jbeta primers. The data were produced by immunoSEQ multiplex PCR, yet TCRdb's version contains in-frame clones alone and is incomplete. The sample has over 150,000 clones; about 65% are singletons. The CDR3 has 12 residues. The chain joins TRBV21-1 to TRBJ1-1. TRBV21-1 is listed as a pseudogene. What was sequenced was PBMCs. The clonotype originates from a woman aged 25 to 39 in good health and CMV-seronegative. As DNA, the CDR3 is TGTGCCGGCGGCGGGGGTAACACTGAAGCTTTCTTT. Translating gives CAGGGGNTEAFF.